This T cell receptor (beta chain) was obtained from a study of neurological immune-mediated disorders. Regarding the study as a whole: Patients with HTLV-1-associated myelopathy had the highest level of TCR clonal expansion, whereas patients with multiple sclerosis had the lowest level, falling beneath the level found in healthy controls. CDR3 amino acid sequences found in expanded clones were never shared across subjects, suggesting private repertoires in all groups.

This clonotype was recorded a few times. Its specificity is unknown. TCRdb re-derived calls from the 5' RACE reads in MiXCR, one entry per CDR3 protein. The top ten hold about 6% of the sample, which has about 88,000 distinct CDR3 sequences, roughly 4% seen once. V gave up 5 bases and J gave up 6 bases, with 9 bases separating them. Germline V gene data show CDR1 as SGHTA and CDR2 as FQGNSA. CDR3 length equals 12 residues. The starting material, 2 million PBMCs stored at -80 C, gave rise to the unsorted libraries. The sequenced sample consisted of PBMCs. The sequence came from a woman younger than 35 with multiple sclerosis. The chain uses TRBV7-2 and TRBJ2-3; the D is unclear. This CDR3 reads CASSPMGDTQYF. CDR3 sequence (DNA): TGTGCCAGCAGCCCAATGGGTGATACGCAGTATTTT.